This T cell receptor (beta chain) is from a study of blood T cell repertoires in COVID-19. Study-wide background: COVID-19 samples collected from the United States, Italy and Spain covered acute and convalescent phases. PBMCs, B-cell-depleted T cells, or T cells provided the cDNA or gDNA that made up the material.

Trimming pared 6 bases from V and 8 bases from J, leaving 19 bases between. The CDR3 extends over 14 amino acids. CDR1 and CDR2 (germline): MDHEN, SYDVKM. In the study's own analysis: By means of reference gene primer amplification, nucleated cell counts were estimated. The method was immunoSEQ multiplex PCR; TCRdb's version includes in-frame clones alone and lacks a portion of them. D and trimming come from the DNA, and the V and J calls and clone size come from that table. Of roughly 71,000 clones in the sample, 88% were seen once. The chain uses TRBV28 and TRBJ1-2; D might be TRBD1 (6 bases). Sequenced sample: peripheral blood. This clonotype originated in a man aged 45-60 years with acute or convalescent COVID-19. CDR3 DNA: TGTGCCAGCAGCAGCGGACAGTTTTCGGAGGGCTACACCTTC. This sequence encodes CASSSGQFSEGYTF.